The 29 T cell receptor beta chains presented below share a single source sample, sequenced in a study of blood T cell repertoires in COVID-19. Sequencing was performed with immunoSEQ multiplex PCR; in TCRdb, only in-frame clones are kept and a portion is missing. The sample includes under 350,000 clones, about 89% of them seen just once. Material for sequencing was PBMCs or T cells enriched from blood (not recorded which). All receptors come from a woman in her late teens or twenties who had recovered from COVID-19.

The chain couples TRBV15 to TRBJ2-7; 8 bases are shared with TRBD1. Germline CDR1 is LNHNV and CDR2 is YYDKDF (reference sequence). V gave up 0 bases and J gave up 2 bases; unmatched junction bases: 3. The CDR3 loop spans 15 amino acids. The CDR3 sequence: CATSRDGQGTYEQYF. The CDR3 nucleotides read TGTGCCACCAGCAGAGATGGACAGGGTACCTACGAGCAGTACTTC.

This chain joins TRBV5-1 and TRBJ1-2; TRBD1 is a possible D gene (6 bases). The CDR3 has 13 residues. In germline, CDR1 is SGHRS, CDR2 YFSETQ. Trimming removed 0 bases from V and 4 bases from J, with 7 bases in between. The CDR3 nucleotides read TGCGCCAGCAGCTTGGTGGACAGCTATGGCTACACCTTC. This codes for CASSLVDSYGYTF.

CDR3 residues: CASSPAGTGGKNEQYF. In DNA form, the CDR3 reads TGTGCCAGCAGCCCCGCCGGGACGGGGGGTAAGAACGAGCAGTACTTC. This chain joins TRBV7-9 and TRBJ2-7, with 7 bases identical to TRBD2. The CDR3 totals 16 residues. Germline V gene data show CDR1 as SEHNR and CDR2 as FQNEAQ (reference sequence). With 5 bases clipped from V and 5 bases from J, the junction kept 15 bases outside the gene matches.

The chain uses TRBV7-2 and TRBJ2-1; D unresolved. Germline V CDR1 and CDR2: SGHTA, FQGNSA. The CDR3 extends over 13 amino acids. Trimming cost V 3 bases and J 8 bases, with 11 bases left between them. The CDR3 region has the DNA TGTGCCAGCAGCTTTTTCGGTTTCGATGAGCAGTTCTTC. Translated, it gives CASSFFGFDEQFF.

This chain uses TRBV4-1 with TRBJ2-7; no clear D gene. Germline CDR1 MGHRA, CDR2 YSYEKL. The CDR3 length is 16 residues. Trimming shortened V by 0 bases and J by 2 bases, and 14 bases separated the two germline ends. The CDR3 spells CASSQDTTPSPYEQYF. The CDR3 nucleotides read TGCGCCAGCAGCCAAGATACCACGCCTAGTCCCTACGAGCAGTACTTC.

The CDR3 is CASSFQTASEKLFF. The CDR3 nucleotides read TGCGCCAGCAGCTTTCAGACAGCTTCTGAAAAACTGTTTTTT. V and J are TRBV5-1 and TRBJ1-4; D is possibly TRBD1 (5 bases). The V end lost 2 bases, the J end lost 7 bases, and 12 bases lay between the germline ends. Germline-derived CDR1 and CDR2 are SGHRS and YFSETQ. This CDR3 contains 14 residues.

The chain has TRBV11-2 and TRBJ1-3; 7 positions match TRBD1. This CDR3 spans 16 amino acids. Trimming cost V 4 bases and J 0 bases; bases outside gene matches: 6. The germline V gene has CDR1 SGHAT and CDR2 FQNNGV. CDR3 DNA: TGTGCCAGCAGCTCCCTCTGGACAGGCTCTGGAAACACCATATATTTT. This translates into CASSSLWTGSGNTIYF.

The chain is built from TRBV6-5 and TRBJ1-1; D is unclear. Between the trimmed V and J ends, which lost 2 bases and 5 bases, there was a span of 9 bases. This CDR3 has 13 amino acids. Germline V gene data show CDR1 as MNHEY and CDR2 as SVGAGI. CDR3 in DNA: TGTGCCAGCAGTTACAAGGGAGGGACTGAAGCTTTCTTT. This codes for CASSYKGGTEAFF.

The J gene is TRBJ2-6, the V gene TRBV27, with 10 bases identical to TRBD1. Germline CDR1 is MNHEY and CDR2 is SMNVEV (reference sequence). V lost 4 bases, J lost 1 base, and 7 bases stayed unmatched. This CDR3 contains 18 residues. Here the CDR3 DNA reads TGTGCCAGCAGTTACCGACAGGGGGCGAGGTCTGGGGCCAACGTCCTGACTTTC. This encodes CASSYRQGARSGANVLTF.

The CDR3 loop is CASSLTGTDNSPLHF. The CDR3 nucleotides read TGTGCCAGCAGCCTCACAGGGACGGATAATTCACCCCTCCACTTT. V and J are TRBV6-5 and TRBJ1-6, with D perhaps matching TRBD1 (6 bases). Trimming shortened V by 6 bases and J by 5 bases, and 14 bases separated the two germline ends. The germline CDR1 and CDR2 sequences are MNHEY and SVGAGI. The CDR3 extends over 15 amino acids.

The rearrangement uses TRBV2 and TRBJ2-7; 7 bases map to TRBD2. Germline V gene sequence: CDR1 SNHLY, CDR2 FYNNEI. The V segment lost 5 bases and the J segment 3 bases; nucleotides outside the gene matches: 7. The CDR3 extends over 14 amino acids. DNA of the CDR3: TGTGCCAGCAGTCGAGGGCGGGAGCTCTACGAGCAGTACTTC. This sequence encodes CASSRGRELYEQYF.

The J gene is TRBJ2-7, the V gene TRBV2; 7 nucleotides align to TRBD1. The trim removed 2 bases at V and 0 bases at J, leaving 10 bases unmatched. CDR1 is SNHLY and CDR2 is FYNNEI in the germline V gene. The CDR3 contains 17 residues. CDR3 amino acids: CASSELTGWDSSYEQYF. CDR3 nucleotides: TGTGCCAGCAGTGAATTGACGGGCTGGGACAGCTCCTACGAGCAGTACTTC.

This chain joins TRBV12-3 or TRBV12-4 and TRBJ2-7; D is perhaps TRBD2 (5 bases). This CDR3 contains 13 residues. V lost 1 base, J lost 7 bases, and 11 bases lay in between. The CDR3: CASSLGLRGEQYF. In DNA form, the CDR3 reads TGTGCCAGCAGTTTAGGGCTCCGCGGGGAGCAGTACTTC.

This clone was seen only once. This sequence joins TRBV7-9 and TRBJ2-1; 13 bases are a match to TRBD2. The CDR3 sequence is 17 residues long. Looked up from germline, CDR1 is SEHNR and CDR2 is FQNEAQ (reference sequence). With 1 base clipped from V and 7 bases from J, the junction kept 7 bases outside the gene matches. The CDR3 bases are TGTGCCAGCAGCTTAGAACTAGCGGGAGGGCCGCGGAATGAGCAGTTCTTC. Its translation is CASSLELAGGPRNEQFF.

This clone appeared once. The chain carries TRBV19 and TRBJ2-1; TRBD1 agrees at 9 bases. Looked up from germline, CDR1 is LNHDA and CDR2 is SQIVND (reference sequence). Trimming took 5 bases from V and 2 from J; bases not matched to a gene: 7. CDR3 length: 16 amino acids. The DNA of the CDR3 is TGTGCCAGTAGTGAGGGACAGGGAGGACCCTACAATGAGCAGTTCTTC. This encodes CASSEGQGGPYNEQFF.

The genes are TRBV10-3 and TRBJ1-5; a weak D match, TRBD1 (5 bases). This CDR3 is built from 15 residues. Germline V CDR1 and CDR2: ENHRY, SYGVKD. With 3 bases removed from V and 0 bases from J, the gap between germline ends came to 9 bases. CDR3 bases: TGTGCCATCAGTGATAGGGGAAATAGCAATCAGCCCCAGCATTTT. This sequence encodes CAISDRGNSNQPQHF.

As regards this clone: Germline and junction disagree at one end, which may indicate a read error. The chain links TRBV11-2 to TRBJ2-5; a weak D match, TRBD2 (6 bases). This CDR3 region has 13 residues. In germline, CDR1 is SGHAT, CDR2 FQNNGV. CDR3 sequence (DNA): TGTGCCAGCAGCTGGGCGGGGCAAGAGGCCCAGTACTTC. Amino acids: CASSWAGQEAQYF.

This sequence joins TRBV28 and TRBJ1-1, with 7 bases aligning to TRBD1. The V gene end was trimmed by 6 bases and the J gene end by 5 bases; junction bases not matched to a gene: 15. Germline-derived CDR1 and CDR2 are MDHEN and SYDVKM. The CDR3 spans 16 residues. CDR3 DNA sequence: TGTGCCAGCAGACCCCGAAAGGCAGGGGGAGGAACTGAAGCTTTCTTT. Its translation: CASRPRKAGGGTEAFF.

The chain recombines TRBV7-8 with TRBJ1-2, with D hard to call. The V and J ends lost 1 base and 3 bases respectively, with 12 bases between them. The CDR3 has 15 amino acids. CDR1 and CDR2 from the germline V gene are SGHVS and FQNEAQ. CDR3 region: CASSLVVSGYYGYTF. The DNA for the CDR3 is TGTGCCAGCAGCTTAGTGGTGTCAGGATACTATGGCTACACCTTC.

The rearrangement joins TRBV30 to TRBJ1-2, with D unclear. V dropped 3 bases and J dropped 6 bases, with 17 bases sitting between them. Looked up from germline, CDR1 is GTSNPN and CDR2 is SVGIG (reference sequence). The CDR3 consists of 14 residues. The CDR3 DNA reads TGTGCCTGGAGCCGGACCGGGGTGGAGAATGGCTACACCTTC. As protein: CAWSRTGVENGYTF.

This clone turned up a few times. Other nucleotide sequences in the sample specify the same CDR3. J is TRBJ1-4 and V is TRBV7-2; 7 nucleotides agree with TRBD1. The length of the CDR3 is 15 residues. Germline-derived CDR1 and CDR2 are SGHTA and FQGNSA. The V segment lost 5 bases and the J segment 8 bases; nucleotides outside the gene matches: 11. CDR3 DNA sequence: TGTGCCAGCAGCCCAGGGGGACAAGGGAACGAAAAACTGTTTTTT. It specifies CASSPGGQGNEKLFF.

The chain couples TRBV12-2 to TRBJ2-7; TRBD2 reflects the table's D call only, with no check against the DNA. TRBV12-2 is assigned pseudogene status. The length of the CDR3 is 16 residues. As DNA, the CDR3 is TGTGCAACCGGGATTGGGGGGGCCCTAAGCTCCTACGAGCAGTACTTC. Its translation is CATGIGGALSSYEQYF.

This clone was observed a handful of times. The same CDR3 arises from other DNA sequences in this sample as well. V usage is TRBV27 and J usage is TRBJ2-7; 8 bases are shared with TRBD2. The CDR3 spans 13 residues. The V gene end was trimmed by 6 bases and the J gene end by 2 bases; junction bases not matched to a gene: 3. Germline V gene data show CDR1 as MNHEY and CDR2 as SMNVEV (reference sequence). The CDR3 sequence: CASRGAGAYEQYF. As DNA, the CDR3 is TGTGCCAGCAGGGGAGCGGGGGCCTACGAGCAGTACTTC.

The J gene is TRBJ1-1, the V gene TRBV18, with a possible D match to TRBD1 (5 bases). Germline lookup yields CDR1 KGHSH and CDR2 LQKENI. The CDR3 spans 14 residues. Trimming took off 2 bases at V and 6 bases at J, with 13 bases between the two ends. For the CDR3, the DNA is TGTGCCAGCTCACCATCGGATTCGGGGGCTGAAGCTTTCTTT. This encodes CASSPSDSGAEAFF. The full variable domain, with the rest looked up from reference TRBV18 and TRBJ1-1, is NAGVMQNPRHLVRRRGQEARLRCSPMKGHSHVYWYRQLPEEGLKFMVYLQKENIIDESGMPKERFSAEFPKEGPSILRIQQVVRGDSAAYFCASSPSDSGAEAFFGQGTRLTVV.

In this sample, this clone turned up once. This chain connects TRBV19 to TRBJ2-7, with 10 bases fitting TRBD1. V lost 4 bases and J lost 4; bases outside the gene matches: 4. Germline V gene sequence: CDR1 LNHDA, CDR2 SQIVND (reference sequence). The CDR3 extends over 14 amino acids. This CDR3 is CASSTTGQGYEQYF. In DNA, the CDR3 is TGTGCCAGTAGTACTACGGGACAGGGGTACGAGCAGTACTTC.

The CDR3 here is CASRLSGGVDNEQFF. The CDR3 DNA is TGTGCCAGCAGGCTGAGCGGGGGAGTCGACAATGAGCAGTTCTTC. This rearrangement joins TRBV7-2 to TRBJ2-1, with TRBD2 identical over 8 bases. The CDR3 is made up of 15 amino acids. Germline V gives CDR1 SGHTA, CDR2 FQGNSA. Trimming took 6 bases from V and 5 from J; bases not matched to a gene: 9.

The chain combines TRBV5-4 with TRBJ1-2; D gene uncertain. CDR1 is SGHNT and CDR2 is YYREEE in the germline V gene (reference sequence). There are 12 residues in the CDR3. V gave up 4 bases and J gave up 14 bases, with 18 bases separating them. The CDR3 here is CASSVVEGYKTF. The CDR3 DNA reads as TGTGCCAGCAGCGTAGTGGAGGGTTATAAAACCTTC.

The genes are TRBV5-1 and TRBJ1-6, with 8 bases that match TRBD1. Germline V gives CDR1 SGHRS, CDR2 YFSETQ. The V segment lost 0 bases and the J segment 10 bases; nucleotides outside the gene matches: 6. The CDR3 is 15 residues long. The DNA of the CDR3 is TGCGCCAGCAGCTTGGAGGGACAGGCCAAGTCACCCCTCCACTTT. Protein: CASSLEGQAKSPLHF.

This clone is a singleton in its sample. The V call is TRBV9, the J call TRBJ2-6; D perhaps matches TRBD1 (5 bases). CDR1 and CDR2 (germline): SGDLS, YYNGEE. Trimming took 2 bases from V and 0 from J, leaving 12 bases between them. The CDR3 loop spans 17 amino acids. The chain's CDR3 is CASSVYQGISGANVLTF. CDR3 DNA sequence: TGTGCCAGCAGCGTGTATCAGGGAATCTCTGGGGCCAACGTCCTGACTTTC.